Sequencing of this TCR beta chain was carried out in a study of T cell repertoires in cytomegalovirus infection. Study-wide context: Public TCR beta signatures were indicative of both CMV infection and a matching HLA type. Whole-study findings and limits: Based on cumulative public TCR beta family frequency, carriers of CMV plus the relevant HLA were identified. Clonotypes of TCR beta that were HLA-C-restricted and CMV-specific dominated the ex vivo response.

TCRdb used MiXCR to reprocess the reads, holding one entry per CDR3 protein. The table has roughly 76,000 distinct CDR3 sequences, roughly 3.6% seen once; the top ten hold approximately 5%. This clonotype was seen at least ten times. Its antigen is currently unknown. This CDR3 region has 15 residues. From germline, CDR1 is MDHEN and CDR2 SYDVKM. V was trimmed by 4 bases and J by 0 bases, leaving 12 bases between them. J is TRBJ1-1 and V is TRBV28, with D perhaps TRBD1 (5 bases). Sequencing input: PBMCs. The TCR was taken from a human donor in good health (CMV status not recorded). Some clones in this sample may be carry-over from other donors' samples. The CDR3 nucleotides are TGTGCCAGCAGTTCAACAGGTTTCATGAACACTGAAGCTTTCTTT. Encoded protein: CASSSTGFMNTEAFF.